Listed below are T cell receptor gamma chains from one sample, sequenced in a study of γδ T cells in repeated Plasmodium falciparum infection. TCRdb re-called the multiplex PCR reads with CATT. The table shows 25,000 to 35,000 gamma-chain clones, with roughly 1.4% occurring only once. Sequenced input: gamma-delta T cells from blood. These TCRs come from a pool of human donors (malaria-infected and uninfected, not separated). CDR3s include the opening cysteine and the closing phenylalanine or tryptophan. Size is stated for part of the rows, as once, few or many counts, or as a class when the clone is expanded.

j_call v_call cdr3_length clone_size cdr3_nt cdr3_aa
TRGJ1/TRGJ2 TRGV9 11 many TGTGCCTTGTGGGAGATTACTAAGAAACTCTTT CALWEITKKLF
TRGJ1/TRGJ2 TRGV5 16 - TGTGCCACCTGGGACAGGCTGGGTTCGAATTATTATAAGAAACTCTTT CATWDRLGSNYYKKLF
TRGJ1/TRGJ2 TRGV4 13 medium-sized TGTGCCACCTGGGATGAATCGAACTATAAGAAACTCTTT CATWDESNYKKLF
TRGJ1/TRGJ2 TRGV4 11 many TGTGCCACCTGGGATGGGCGGAGGAAACTCTTT CATWDGRRKLF
TRGJ1/TRGJ2 TRGV2 15 many TGTGCCACCTGGGACGGGCCAGGGGGTTATTATAAGAAACTCTTT CATWDGPGGYYKKLF
TRGJ1/TRGJ2 TRGV9 12 medium-sized TGTGCCTTGTGGGAGTCCTTTAATAAGAAACTCTTT CALWESFNKKLF
TRGJ1/TRGJ2 TRGV3 14 many TGTGCCACCTGGGACACTTCATATTATTATAAGAAACTCTTT CATWDTSYYYKKLF
TRGJP TRGV9 15 medium-sized TGTGCCTCCCGTAGGGGCGAGTTGGGCAAAAAAATCAAGGTATTT CASRRGELGKKIKVF
TRGJ1/TRGJ2 TRGV8 12 many TGTGCCACCTGGGATTCTAGATATAAGAAACTCTTT CATWDSRYKKLF
TRGJP TRGV9 17 many TGTGCCTTGTGGGTTACACAGATTGGGTTGGGCAAAAAAATCAAGGTATTT CALWVTQIGLGKKIKVF
TRGJ1/TRGJ2 TRGV9 13 medium-sized TGTGCCTTGTGGGAGGCTCGTTATTATAAGAAACTCTTT CALWEARYYKKLF